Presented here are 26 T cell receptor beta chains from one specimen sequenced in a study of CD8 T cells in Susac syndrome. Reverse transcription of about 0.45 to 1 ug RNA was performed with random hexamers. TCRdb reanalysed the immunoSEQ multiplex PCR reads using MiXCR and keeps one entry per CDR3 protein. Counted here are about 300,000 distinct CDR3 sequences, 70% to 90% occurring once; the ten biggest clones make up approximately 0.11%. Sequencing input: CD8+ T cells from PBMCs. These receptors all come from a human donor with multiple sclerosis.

The CDR3 region has the DNA TGTGCCAGCAGTGACTCCCCACTAGGCACAGATACGCAGTATTTT. Translating gives CASSDSPLGTDTQYF. This chain uses TRBV6-1 with TRBJ2-3, with D possibly being TRBD2 (5 bases). Looked up from germline, CDR1 is MNHNS and CDR2 is SASEGT. The CDR3 has 15 amino acids. V was cut by 3 bases and J by 1 base, with 11 bases left in between.

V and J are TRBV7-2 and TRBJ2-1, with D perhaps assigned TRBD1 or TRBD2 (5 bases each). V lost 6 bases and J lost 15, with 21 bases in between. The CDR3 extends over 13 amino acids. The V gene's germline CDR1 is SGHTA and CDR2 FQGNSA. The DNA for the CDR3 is TGTGCCAGCAGTTTTACCCTCCGGGACCCCCCGTTCTTC. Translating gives CASSFTLRDPPFF.

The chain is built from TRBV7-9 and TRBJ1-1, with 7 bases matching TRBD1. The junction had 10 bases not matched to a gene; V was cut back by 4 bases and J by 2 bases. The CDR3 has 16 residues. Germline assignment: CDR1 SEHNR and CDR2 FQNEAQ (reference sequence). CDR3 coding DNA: TGTGCCAGCAGCTCAGGGGGGACAGTCCTTAACACTGAAGCTTTCTTT. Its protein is CASSSGGTVLNTEAFF.

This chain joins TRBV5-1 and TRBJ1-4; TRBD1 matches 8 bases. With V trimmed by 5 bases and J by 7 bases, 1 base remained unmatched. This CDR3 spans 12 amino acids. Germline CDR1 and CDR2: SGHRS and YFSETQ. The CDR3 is CASRGTGEKLFF. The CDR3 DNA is TGCGCCAGCAGAGGGACAGGTGAAAAACTGTTTTTT.

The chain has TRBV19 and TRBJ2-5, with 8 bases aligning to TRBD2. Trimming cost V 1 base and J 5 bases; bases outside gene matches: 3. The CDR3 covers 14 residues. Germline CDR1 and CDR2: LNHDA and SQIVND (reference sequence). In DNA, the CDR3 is TGTGCCAGTAGTATAGTAGCGGGAACGGAGACCCAGTACTTC. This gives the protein CASSIVAGTETQYF. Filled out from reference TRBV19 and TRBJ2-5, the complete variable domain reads DGGITQSPKYLFRKEGQNVTLSCEQNLNHDAMYWYRQDPGQGLRLIYYSQIVNDFQKGDIAEGYSVSREKKESFPLTVTSAQKNPTAFYLCASSIVAGTETQYFGPGTRLLVL.

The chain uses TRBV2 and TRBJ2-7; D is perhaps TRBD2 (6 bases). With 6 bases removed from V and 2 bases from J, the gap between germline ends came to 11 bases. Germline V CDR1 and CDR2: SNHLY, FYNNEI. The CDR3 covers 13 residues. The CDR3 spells CASRPGGAYEQYF. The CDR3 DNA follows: TGTGCCAGCAGACCCGGGGGAGCCTACGAGCAGTACTTC.

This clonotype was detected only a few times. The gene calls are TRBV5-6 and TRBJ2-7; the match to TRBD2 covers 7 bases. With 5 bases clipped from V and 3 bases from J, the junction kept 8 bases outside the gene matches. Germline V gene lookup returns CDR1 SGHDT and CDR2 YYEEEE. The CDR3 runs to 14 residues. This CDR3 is CASSLGLAVYEQYF. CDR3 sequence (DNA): TGTGCCAGCAGTTTAGGGCTAGCGGTCTACGAGCAGTACTTC. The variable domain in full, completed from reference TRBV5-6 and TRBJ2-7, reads DAGVTQSPTHLIKTRGQQVTLRCSPKSGHDTVSWYQQALGQGPQFIFQYYEEEERQRGNFPDRFSGHQFPNYSSELNVNALLLGDSALYLCASSLGLAVYEQYFGPGTRLTVT.

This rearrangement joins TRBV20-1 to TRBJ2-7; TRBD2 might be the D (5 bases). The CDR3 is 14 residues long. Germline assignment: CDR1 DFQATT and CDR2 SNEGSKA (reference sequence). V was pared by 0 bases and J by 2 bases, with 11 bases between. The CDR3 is CSARDRRRTYEQYF. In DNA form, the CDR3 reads TGCAGTGCTAGAGATCGGAGGAGAACCTACGAGCAGTACTTC.

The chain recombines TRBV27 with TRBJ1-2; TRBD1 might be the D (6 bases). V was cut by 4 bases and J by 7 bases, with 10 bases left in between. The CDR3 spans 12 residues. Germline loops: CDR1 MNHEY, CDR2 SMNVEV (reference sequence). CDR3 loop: CASSSTGIGYTF. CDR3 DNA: TGTGCCAGCAGTTCAACAGGGATTGGCTACACCTTC.

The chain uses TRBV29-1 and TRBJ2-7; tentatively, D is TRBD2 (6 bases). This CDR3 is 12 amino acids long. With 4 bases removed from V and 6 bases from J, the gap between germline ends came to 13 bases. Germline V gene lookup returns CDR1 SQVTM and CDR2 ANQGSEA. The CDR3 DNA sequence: TGCAGCGTTGGTTCGGGAGAGTCCGAGCAGTACTTC. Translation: CSVGSGESEQYF.

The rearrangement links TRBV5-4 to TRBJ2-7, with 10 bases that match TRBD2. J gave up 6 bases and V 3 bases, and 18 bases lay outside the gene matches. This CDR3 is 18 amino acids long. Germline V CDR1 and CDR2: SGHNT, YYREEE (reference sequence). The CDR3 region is CASSWEKGLAEVFSEQYF. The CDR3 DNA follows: TGTGCCAGCAGCTGGGAAAAAGGACTAGCGGAGGTGTTTAGCGAGCAGTACTTC.

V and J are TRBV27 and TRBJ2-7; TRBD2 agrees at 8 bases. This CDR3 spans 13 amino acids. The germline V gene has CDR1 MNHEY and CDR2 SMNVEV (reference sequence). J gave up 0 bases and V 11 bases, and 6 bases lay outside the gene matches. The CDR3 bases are TGTGCCGCCGGACTAGCCACCTCCTACGAGCAGTACTTC. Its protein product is CAAGLATSYEQYF.

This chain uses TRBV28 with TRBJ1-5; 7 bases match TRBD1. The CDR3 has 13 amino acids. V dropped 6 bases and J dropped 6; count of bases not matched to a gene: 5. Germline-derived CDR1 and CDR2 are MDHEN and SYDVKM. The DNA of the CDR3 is TGTGCCAGCAGCTGGACAGGAGTTCAGCCCCAGCATTTT. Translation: CASSWTGVQPQHF.

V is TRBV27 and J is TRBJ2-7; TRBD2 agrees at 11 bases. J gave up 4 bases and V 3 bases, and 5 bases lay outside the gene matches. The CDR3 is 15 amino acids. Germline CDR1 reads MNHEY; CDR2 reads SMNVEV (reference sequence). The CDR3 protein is CASSLTSGTLYEQYF. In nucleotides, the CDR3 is TGTGCCAGCAGTTTGACTAGCGGGACTCTATACGAGCAGTACTTC.

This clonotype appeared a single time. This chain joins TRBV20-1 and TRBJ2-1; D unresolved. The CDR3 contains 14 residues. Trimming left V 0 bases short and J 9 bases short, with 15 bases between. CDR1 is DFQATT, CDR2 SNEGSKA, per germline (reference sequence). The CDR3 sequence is CSARDFSLDSEQFF. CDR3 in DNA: TGCAGTGCTAGAGATTTTTCGTTAGATTCTGAGCAGTTCTTC.

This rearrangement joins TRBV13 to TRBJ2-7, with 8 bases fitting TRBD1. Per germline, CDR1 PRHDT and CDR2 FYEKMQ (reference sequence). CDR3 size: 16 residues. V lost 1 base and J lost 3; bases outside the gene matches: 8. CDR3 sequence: CASSLAAGQDFYEQYF. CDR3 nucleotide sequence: TGTGCCAGCAGCTTAGCCGCGGGACAGGACTTCTACGAGCAGTACTTC. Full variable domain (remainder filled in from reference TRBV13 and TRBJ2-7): AAGVIQSPRHLIKEKRETATLKCYPIPRHDTVYWYQQGPGQDPQFLISFYEKMQSDKGSIPDRFSAQQFSDYHSELNMSSLELGDSALYFCASSLAAGQDFYEQYFGPGTRLTVT.

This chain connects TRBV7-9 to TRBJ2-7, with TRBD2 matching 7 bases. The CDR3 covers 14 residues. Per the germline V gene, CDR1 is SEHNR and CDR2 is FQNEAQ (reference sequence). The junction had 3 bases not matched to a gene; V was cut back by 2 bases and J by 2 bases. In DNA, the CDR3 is TGTGCCAGCAGCTTACGGGAGGCGGCCTACGAGCAGTACTTC. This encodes CASSLREAAYEQYF.

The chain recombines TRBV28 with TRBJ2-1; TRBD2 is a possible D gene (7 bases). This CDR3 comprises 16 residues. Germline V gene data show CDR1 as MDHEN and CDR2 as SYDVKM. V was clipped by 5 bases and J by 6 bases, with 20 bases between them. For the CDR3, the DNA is TGTGCCAGCAGTCCCTGGGGGCTAGCGGCAGTCAATGAGCAGTTCTTC. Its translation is CASSPWGLAAVNEQFF.

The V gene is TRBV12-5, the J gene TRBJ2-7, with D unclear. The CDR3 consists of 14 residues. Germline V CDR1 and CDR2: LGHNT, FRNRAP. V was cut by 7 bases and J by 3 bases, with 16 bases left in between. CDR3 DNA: TGTGCTAGTGCGCGAGAATCCCTGGACTACGAGCAGTACTTC. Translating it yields CASARESLDYEQYF.

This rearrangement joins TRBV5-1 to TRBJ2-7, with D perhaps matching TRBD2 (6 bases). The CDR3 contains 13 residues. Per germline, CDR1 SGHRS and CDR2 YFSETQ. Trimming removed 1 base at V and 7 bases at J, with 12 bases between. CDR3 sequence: CASSLLRDWEQYF. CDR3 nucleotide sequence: TGCGCCAGCAGCTTGCTCCGGGACTGGGAGCAGTACTTC.

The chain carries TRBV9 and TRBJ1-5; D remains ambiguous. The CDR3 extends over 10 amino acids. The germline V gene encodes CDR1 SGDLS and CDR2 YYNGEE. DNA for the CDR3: TGTGCAGAAACCGTATCGCTCCAGCATTTT. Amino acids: CAETVSLQHF.

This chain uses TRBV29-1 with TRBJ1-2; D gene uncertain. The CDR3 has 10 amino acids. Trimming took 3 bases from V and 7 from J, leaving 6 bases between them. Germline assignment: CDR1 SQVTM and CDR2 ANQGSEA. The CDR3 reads CSVEGSGYTF. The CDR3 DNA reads TGCAGCGTTGAGGGAAGTGGCTACACCTTC.

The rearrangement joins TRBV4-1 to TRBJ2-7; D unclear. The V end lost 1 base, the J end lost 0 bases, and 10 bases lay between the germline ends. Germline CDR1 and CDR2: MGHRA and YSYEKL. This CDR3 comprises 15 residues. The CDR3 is CASSQVLVDSYEQYF. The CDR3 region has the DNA TGCGCCAGCAGCCAAGTCTTAGTGGACTCCTACGAGCAGTACTTC.

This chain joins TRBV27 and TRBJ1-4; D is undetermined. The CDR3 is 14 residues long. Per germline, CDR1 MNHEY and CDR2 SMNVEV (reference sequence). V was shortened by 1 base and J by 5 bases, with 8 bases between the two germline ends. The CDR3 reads CASSLLADNEKLFF. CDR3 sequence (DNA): TGTGCCAGCAGTTTATTGGCAGACAATGAAAAACTGTTTTTT. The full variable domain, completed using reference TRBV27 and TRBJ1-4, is EAQVTQNPRYLITVTGKKLTVTCSQNMNHEYMSWYRQDPGLGLRQIYYSMNVEVTDKGDVPEGYKVSRKEKRNFPLILESPSPNQTSLYFCASSLLADNEKLFFGSGTQLSVL.

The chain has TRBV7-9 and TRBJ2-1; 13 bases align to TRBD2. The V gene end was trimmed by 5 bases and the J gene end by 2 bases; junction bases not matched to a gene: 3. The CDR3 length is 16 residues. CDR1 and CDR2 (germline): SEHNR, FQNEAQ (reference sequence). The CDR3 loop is CASSVGLAGAYNEQFF. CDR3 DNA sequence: TGTGCCAGCAGCGTCGGACTAGCGGGAGCCTACAATGAGCAGTTCTTC.

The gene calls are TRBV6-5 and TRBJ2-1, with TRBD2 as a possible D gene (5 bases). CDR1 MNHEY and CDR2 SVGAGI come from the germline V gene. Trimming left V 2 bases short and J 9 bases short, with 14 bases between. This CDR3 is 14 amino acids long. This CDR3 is CASSYDGQAGEQFF. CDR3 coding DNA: TGTGCCAGCAGTTACGACGGCCAGGCGGGTGAGCAGTTCTTC.